This T cell receptor beta chain is drawn from a study of cytomegalovirus exposure and HLA in healthy donors. Study-level points and caveats: A link between a missense DCLRE1C variant and TCR beta V- and J-gene trimming emerged from a later analysis.

The primer mix had 60 Vbeta and 13 Jbeta primers. The protocol was immunoSEQ multiplex PCR, while the TCRdb copy is restricted to in-frame clones and leaves out a portion. The data show fewer than 200,000 clones, 75% to 85% seen once. Details on this clone: Its cognate antigen is unknown.

V was shortened by 4 bases and J by 3 bases, with 10 bases between the two germline ends. Germline loops: CDR1 SGHRS, CDR2 YFSETQ. The CDR3 runs to 13 residues. The genes are TRBV5-1 and TRBJ1-1; D may be TRBD1 (6 bases). The sample taken for sequencing was PBMCs. This receptor was identified in a boy aged 10-17 years in good health and CMV-seronegative. CDR3 amino acids: CASSADRYTEAFF. As DNA, the CDR3 is TGCGCCAGCAGCGCGGACAGATACACTGAAGCTTTCTTT.